This passage covers 9 T cell receptor beta chains from one sample sequenced in a study of blood T cells in healthy people across ages. A second roughly 7 to 11 cycle PCR used barcoded and J-beta primers. TCRdb re-analysed the 5' RACE reads in MiXCR, keeping a single row per CDR3 protein. This sample yields hundreds of thousands of distinct CDR3 sequences, of which roughly three fifths are seen a single time; about 26% belongs to the top ten. The sample taken for sequencing was blood. Source of these receptors: a man aged 35 to 55 in good health.

The chain carries TRBV28 and TRBJ2-3; 10 nucleotides align to TRBD1. Per the germline V gene, CDR1 is MDHEN and CDR2 is SYDVKM. The J segment lost 2 bases and the V segment lost 6 bases, leaving 8 bases of the junction unmatched. This CDR3 contains 16 residues. The CDR3 spells CASRRPGTGATDTQYF. The CDR3 DNA reads TGTGCCAGCAGGCGACCCGGGACAGGGGCCACAGATACGCAGTATTTT. The full variable domain, with the rest looked up from reference TRBV28 and TRBJ2-3, is DVKVTQSSRYLVKRTGEKVFLECVQDMDHENMFWYRQDPGLGLRLIYFSYDVKMKEKGDIPEGYSVSREKKERFSLILESASTNQTSMYLCASRRPGTGATDTQYFGPGTRLTVL.

This clonotype was picked up many times. The gene calls are TRBV20-1 and TRBJ2-4; TRBD2 matches 10 bases. CDR3 length: 16 residues. Germline V gives CDR1 DFQATT, CDR2 SNEGSKA (reference sequence). After removal of 3 bases from V and 2 bases from J, the junction contained 7 bases not matched to a gene. CDR3 sequence reads: CSASPAGGRSKNIQYF. The CDR3 DNA reads as TGCAGTGCTAGTCCAGCGGGGGGGCGGTCCAAAAACATTCAGTACTTC.

The rearrangement uses TRBV12-5 and TRBJ2-1; TRBD2 matches at 12 bases. The V segment lost 4 bases and the J segment 4 bases; nucleotides outside the gene matches: 17. The V gene's germline CDR1 is LGHNT and CDR2 FRNRAP. The CDR3 has 20 residues. In DNA, the CDR3 is TGTGCTAGTGGTTCCGACCTAGCGGGAGGGCGGCGAAGAATTTACAATGAGCAGTTCTTC. It yields the protein CASGSDLAGGRRRIYNEQFF.

This chain connects TRBV29-1 to TRBJ2-7; D gene uncertain. V was cut by 1 base and J by 3 bases, with 4 bases left in between. The CDR3 spans 11 residues. Per the germline V gene, CDR1 is SQVTM and CDR2 is ANQGSEA. DNA for the CDR3: TGCAGCGTTGAAGTCGGCTACGAGCAGTACTTC. As protein: CSVEVGYEQYF.

The V call is TRBV25-1, the J call TRBJ2-3; TRBD2 might be the D (7 bases). The germline V and J ends were trimmed by 2 bases and 8 bases, with 20 bases remaining between them. This CDR3 region has 16 residues. CDR1 is MGHDK, CDR2 SYGVNS, per germline. In nucleotides, the CDR3 is TGTGCCAGCAGTGAAGGGGGGGGCCGCAAGTCGGCTACGCAGTATTTT. Translating gives CASSEGGGRKSATQYF.

The chain couples TRBV24-1 to TRBJ2-5; unclear D gene. The germline gives CDR1 KGHDR, CDR2 SFDVKD. Trimming pared 4 bases from V and 5 bases from J, leaving 7 bases between. The CDR3 contains 12 residues. The CDR3 sequence: CATSDPSETQYF. The CDR3, as DNA: TGTGCCACCAGTGACCCGTCGGAGACCCAGTACTTC.

The rearrangement links TRBV7-2 to TRBJ2-1; D gene unclear. The germline V gene encodes CDR1 SGHTA and CDR2 FQGNSA. The CDR3 is made up of 16 amino acids. The V and J ends lost 1 base and 3 bases respectively, with 13 bases between them. CDR3 sequence: CASSLDYSIRYNEQFF. CDR3 nucleotide sequence: TGTGCCAGCAGCTTAGATTATAGTATACGCTACAATGAGCAGTTCTTC.

In regard to this clonotype: One junction end disagrees with the germline gene, perhaps due to a read error. V and J are TRBV7-8 and TRBJ2-3; the D gene could be TRBD1 or TRBD2 (5 bases each). The CDR3 sequence is 16 residues long. From germline, CDR1 is SGHVS and CDR2 FQNEAQ. The CDR3 coding sequence is TGTGCCAGCAGCCACGTCGGAACTCGGGGCACGGATACGCAGTATTTT. It encodes CASSHVGTRGTDTQYF.

This clonotype was counted a few times. The J gene is TRBJ2-6, the V gene TRBV11-2, with D maybe TRBD1 (6 bases). V was pared by 4 bases and J by 4 bases, with 8 bases between. Germline CDR1 and CDR2: SGHAT and FQNNGV. This CDR3 comprises 14 residues. CDR3 bases: TGTGCCAGCAGCTCGGACAGAGGGGCCAACGTCCTGACTTTC. Protein product: CASSSDRGANVLTF.